This TCR beta chain was identified in a study of a mutant IDH1 vaccine in newly diagnosed glioma. In the study overall: Visit V12 happened at week 35; visit V13 happened at week 47.

The CDR3 contains 16 residues. Germline CDR1 SGHRS, CDR2 YFSETQ. The trim removed 6 bases at V and 5 bases at J, leaving 15 bases unmatched. Sequenced by immunoSEQ multiplex PCR; TCRdb stores in-frame clones only, minus some. The data hold approximately 58,000 clones, with 83% observed a single time. This sample's time point: week 47, end of study. Vaccination used 300 ug of mutant IDH1 20-mer peptide per dose, with topical imiquimod. Details on this clone: Its specificity is unknown.

Sequenced material: PBMCs, taken from a glioma patient whose treatment included an IDH1 peptide vaccine. The chain is built from TRBV5-1 and TRBJ2-7, with 9 bases matching TRBD1. The clonotype comes from a man aged 25-40 years with glioma. The CDR3, as DNA: TGCGCCAGCAAGCTGACCGTCTTACAGGGGGCGGACGAGCAGTACTTC. Translation gives CASKLTVLQGADEQYF.